Below, 24 T cell receptor beta chains from the same sample are listed, as sequenced in a study of blood T cell repertoires in COVID-19. Produced via immunoSEQ multiplex PCR; TCRdb's table is partial and in-frame only. This sample has hundreds of thousands of clones, with 85% to 90% found just once. Sequencing was performed on peripheral blood. The receptors shown here come from a woman in her seventies with COVID-19, enrolled during active disease.

The chain combines TRBV6-2 or TRBV6-3 with TRBJ2-3, with 8 bases matching TRBD2. Germline CDR1 and CDR2: MNHEY and SVGEGT. V shed 2 bases, J shed 2 bases, and the junction held 12 bases outside the gene matches. The CDR3 spans 18 residues. This chain's CDR3 is CASSYAPFGSGDTDTQYF. CDR3 in DNA: TGTGCCAGCAGTTACGCCCCCTTCGGTAGCGGGGACACAGATACGCAGTATTTT.

As concerns this clone: Additional DNA sequences in this sample encode the identical CDR3. The rearrangement uses TRBV7-2 and TRBJ1-5; D not certain. This CDR3 has 13 amino acids. The germline V and J ends were trimmed by 1 base and 2 bases, with 3 bases remaining between them. Germline CDR1 is SGHTA and CDR2 is FQGNSA. The CDR3 here is CASSLGRNQPQHF. In DNA form, the CDR3 reads TGTGCCAGCAGCTTAGGGCGCAATCAGCCCCAGCATTTT.

The V gene is TRBV30, the J gene TRBJ1-4; the D gene is possibly TRBD1 (5 bases). Germline assignment: CDR1 GTSNPN and CDR2 SVGIG (reference sequence). Trimming removed 3 bases from V and 8 bases from J, with 16 bases in between. The CDR3 is 14 amino acids. CDR3 protein: CAWSRDGGDEKLFF. The CDR3 nucleotides are TGTGCCTGGAGCCGGGACGGCGGGGACGAAAAACTGTTTTTT.

This clone occurred once. The genes are TRBV28 and TRBJ1-6; 8 bases align to TRBD1. With V trimmed by 6 bases and J by 3 bases, 7 bases remained unmatched. The CDR3 runs to 16 residues. Germline CDR1 and CDR2: MDHEN and SYDVKM. For the CDR3, the DNA is TGTGCCAGCAGCTCACAGGGGGAAGACTATAATTCACCCCTCCACTTT. Translated, it gives CASSSQGEDYNSPLHF.

The rearrangement links TRBV23-1 to TRBJ1-5; D ambiguous. TRBV23-1 is treated as an ORF (open reading frame) with a function not yet certain. The CDR3 is made up of 13 amino acids. V gave up 7 bases and J gave up 0 bases, with 7 bases separating them. CDR3 sequence reads: CASTRLSNQPQHF. In DNA, the CDR3 is TGCGCCAGCACCCGACTTAGCAATCAGCCCCAGCATTTT.

The chain joins TRBV30 to TRBJ2-2; D gene uncertain. The CDR3 spans 13 residues. V dropped 2 bases and J dropped 2 bases, with 6 bases sitting between them. Looked up from germline, CDR1 is GTSNPN and CDR2 is SVGIG (reference sequence). The CDR3 sequence: CAWSNSNTGELFF. CDR3 DNA sequence: TGTGCCTGGAGTAACTCAAACACCGGGGAGCTGTTTTTT.

CDR3: CASRRDSFQTYEQYF. The CDR3 DNA is TGTGCCAGCAGGAGGGACTCCTTTCAGACCTACGAGCAGTACTTC. The rearrangement uses TRBV6-5 and TRBJ2-7, with D maybe TRBD2 (6 bases). The CDR3 is 15 residues long. Trimming took off 6 bases at V and 2 bases at J, with 17 bases between the two ends. The germline V gene has CDR1 MNHEY and CDR2 SVGAGI.

This chain joins TRBV6-5 and TRBJ1-1, with 7 bases aligning to TRBD1. The junction had 13 bases not matched to a gene; V was cut back by 4 bases and J by 5 bases. Germline-derived CDR1 and CDR2 are MNHEY and SVGAGI. The CDR3 totals 16 residues. CDR3 sequence reads: CASSSYRDRVGTEAFF. The CDR3 DNA sequence: TGTGCCAGCAGTTCCTATCGTGACAGGGTCGGAACTGAAGCTTTCTTT.

This chain joins TRBV18 and TRBJ1-2, with 8 bases lining up with TRBD1. The CDR3 length is 13 residues. The ends lost 4 bases at V and 3 bases at J; junction bases unmatched: 1. Germline assignment: CDR1 KGHSH and CDR2 LQKENI. CDR3: CASSLQGDYGYTF. In DNA form, the CDR3 reads TGTGCCAGCTCACTACAGGGGGACTATGGCTACACCTTC. Full variable domain (rest looked up from reference TRBV18 and TRBJ1-2): NAGVMQNPRHLVRRRGQEARLRCSPMKGHSHVYWYRQLPEEGLKFMVYLQKENIIDESGMPKERFSAEFPKEGPSILRIQQVVRGDSAAYFCASSLQGDYGYTFGSGTRLTVV.

The chain joins TRBV24-1 to TRBJ2-7; the D gene is possibly TRBD1 (6 bases). The CDR3 consists of 14 residues. Germline V CDR1 and CDR2: KGHDR, SFDVKD. V lost 3 bases to trimming and J lost 2 bases, with 10 bases between them. Here the CDR3 reads CATSDGGSTYEQYF. CDR3 DNA sequence: TGTGCCACCAGTGATGGGGGCAGCACCTACGAGCAGTACTTC.

V and J are TRBV2 and TRBJ1-2; TRBD1 matches at 9 bases. Germline-derived CDR1 and CDR2 are SNHLY and FYNNEI. V lost 5 bases to trimming and J lost 4 bases; unmatched junction nucleotides: 14. This CDR3 is built from 17 residues. This chain's CDR3 is CASSPGTGRIGGYGYTF. The CDR3 coding sequence is TGTGCCAGCAGTCCCGGGACAGGGAGGATTGGGGGCTATGGCTACACCTTC.

The V gene is TRBV6-1, the J gene TRBJ1-1, with 7 bases identical to TRBD1. The CDR3 is 14 amino acids. V trimming: 10 bases; J trimming: 4 bases; junction bases outside the gene matches: 12. The germline V gene has CDR1 MNHNS and CDR2 SASEGT. The CDR3 region is CATRQGVGGTEAFF. The CDR3 region has the DNA TGTGCCACAAGACAGGGTGTAGGGGGCACTGAAGCTTTCTTT.

V gene TRBV4-2 combines with J gene TRBJ2-4; no clear D. V dropped 0 bases and J dropped 7 bases, with 16 bases sitting between them. The germline V gene encodes CDR1 LGHNA and CDR2 YNFKEQ. The CDR3 runs to 16 residues. Here the CDR3 DNA reads TGTGCCAGCAGCCAAGATCTTAAGAACAGCTGGAACATTCAGTACTTC. Translation gives CASSQDLKNSWNIQYF.

This clone turned up a few times. The chain combines TRBV5-1 with TRBJ2-7; weak D call: TRBD1 (6 bases). The CDR3 consists of 14 residues. The germline CDR1 and CDR2 sequences are SGHRS and YFSETQ. Trimming removed 1 base at V and 0 bases at J, with 8 bases between. CDR3 coding DNA: TGCGCCAGCAGCTTGACAGGGAGCTCCTACGAGCAGTACTTC. It yields the protein CASSLTGSSYEQYF.

The CDR3 sequence: CASSQERRANYGYTF. In DNA form, the CDR3 reads TGTGCCAGCAGCCAAGAGAGGAGGGCCAACTATGGCTACACCTTC. The chain carries TRBV3-1 (or the pseudogene TRBV3-2) and TRBJ1-2; D is undetermined. Trimming shortened V by 0 bases and J by 2 bases, and 10 bases separated the two germline ends. Germline V gene lookup returns CDR1 LGHDT and CDR2 YNNKEL (reference sequence). The length of the CDR3 is 15 residues.

This rearrangement joins TRBV29-1 to TRBJ2-1, with D maybe TRBD2 (6 bases). The CDR3 runs 13 residues. The V end was cut by 4 bases, the J end by 8 bases, with 15 bases between. Germline V CDR1 and CDR2: SQVTM, ANQGSEA. As DNA, the CDR3 is TGCAGCGTTGGGCGGGGTAGTTTCGATGAGCAGTTCTTC. The encoded protein is CSVGRGSFDEQFF.

The gene calls are TRBV9 and TRBJ2-3; TRBD1 agrees at 8 bases. This CDR3 is 16 amino acids long. The J segment lost 3 bases and the V segment lost 1 base, leaving 7 bases of the junction unmatched. The germline CDR1 and CDR2 sequences are SGDLS and YYNGEE. CDR3 DNA sequence: TGTGCCAGCAGCGTACATACAGGGGGTTGGACAGATACGCAGTATTTT. Its protein is CASSVHTGGWTDTQYF.

This clone was counted only a few times. The V call is TRBV2, the J call TRBJ1-1, with D hard to call. Germline CDR1 and CDR2: SNHLY and FYNNEI. V was shortened by 0 bases and J by 1 base, with 12 bases between the two germline ends. The CDR3 runs to 16 residues. Here the CDR3 reads CASSEALVSGNTEAFF. The CDR3 nucleotides read TGTGCCAGCAGTGAAGCGCTGGTGAGTGGGAACACTGAAGCTTTCTTT.

The gene calls are TRBV30 and TRBJ2-1; D call uncertain. The CDR3 runs 16 residues. Per germline, CDR1 GTSNPN and CDR2 SVGIG (reference sequence). Trimming shortened V by 0 bases and J by 0 bases, and 12 bases separated the two germline ends. The DNA for the CDR3 is TGTGCCTGGAGTGTGGAGTGGCGGAGCTCCTACAATGAGCAGTTCTTC. This codes for CAWSVEWRSSYNEQFF.

This rearrangement joins TRBV7-9 to TRBJ1-1; 7 bases agree with TRBD1. J lost 4 bases, V lost 2 bases, and 10 bases had no gene match. This CDR3 comprises 16 residues. Per germline, CDR1 SEHNR and CDR2 FQNEAQ (reference sequence). The CDR3 DNA reads TGTGCCAGCAGCTTAAGCCAGACAGGGTCGGTCACTGAAGCTTTCTTT. Protein sequence: CASSLSQTGSVTEAFF.

This chain uses TRBV5-4 with TRBJ2-1, with TRBD2 matching 8 bases. The V gene end was trimmed by 3 bases and the J gene end by 9 bases; junction bases not matched to a gene: 5. Germline V CDR1 and CDR2: SGHNT, YYREEE (reference sequence). The CDR3 loop spans 13 amino acids. The CDR3 DNA sequence: TGTGCCAGCAGCTCGGGGGGGCGAGTTGAGCAGTTCTTC. Its translation is CASSSGGRVEQFF.

The chain has TRBV12-3 or TRBV12-4 and TRBJ1-1; possible D gene TRBD1, 5 bases. Trimming took off 0 bases at V and 5 bases at J, with 7 bases between the two ends. This CDR3 region has 13 residues. CDR3 sequence: CASSLAGVTEAFF. The CDR3, as DNA: TGTGCCAGCAGTTTAGCAGGGGTGACTGAAGCTTTCTTT.

This sequence joins TRBV10-1 and TRBJ2-4, with D possibly matching TRBD1 (6 bases). The CDR3 has 14 residues. V was clipped by 5 bases and J by 1 base, with 9 bases between them. CDR1 and CDR2 (germline): WNHNN, SYGVQD (reference sequence). CDR3 nucleotide sequence: TGCGCCAGCAGTTCTCAGGGGGCCAAAAACATTCAGTACTTC. This translates into CASSSQGAKNIQYF.

The CDR3 DNA is TGTGCCAGCAGTCCCTCTCAGGCTTTCTTT. This sequence encodes CASSPSQAFF. The chain is built from TRBV12-3 or TRBV12-4 and TRBJ1-1, with D unclear. The CDR3 sequence is 10 residues long. Trimming cost V 5 bases and J 11 bases, with 9 bases left between them.